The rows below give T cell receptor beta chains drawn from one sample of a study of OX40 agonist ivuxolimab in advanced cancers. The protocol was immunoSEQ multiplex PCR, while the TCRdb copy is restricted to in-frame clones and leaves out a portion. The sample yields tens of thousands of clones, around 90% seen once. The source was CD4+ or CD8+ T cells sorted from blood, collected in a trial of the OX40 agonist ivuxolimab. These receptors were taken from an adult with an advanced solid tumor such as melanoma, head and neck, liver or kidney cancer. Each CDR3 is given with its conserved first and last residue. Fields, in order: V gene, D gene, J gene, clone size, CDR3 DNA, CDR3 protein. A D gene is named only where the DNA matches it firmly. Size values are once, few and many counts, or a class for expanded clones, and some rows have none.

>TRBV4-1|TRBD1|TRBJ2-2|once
TGCGCCAGCAGCCAACCGACAGGGACCGGGGAGCTGTTTTTT
CASSQPTGTGELFF
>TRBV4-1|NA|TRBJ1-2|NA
TGCGCCAGCAGCCAAGGTACAGCAACTAACTATGGCTACACCTTC
CASSQGTATNYGYTF
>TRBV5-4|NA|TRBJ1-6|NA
TGTGCCAGCAGCTCGGCCGCTTCCTCCTATAATTCACCCCTCCACTTT
CASSSAASSYNSPLHF
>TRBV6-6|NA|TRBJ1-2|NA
TGTGCCAGCAGCCCCGTGGGGGGGCATGGCTACACCTTC
CASSPVGGHGYTF
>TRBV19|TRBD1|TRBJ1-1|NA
TGTGCCAGTAGTGGGGGTGTGGACAGGGCAATCGCTGAAGCTTTCTTT
CASSGGVDRAIAEAFF
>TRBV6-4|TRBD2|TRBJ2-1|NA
TGTGCCAGCAGTCCTACTAGCGGAAGCTCCTACAATGAGCAGTTCTTC
CASSPTSGSSYNEQFF
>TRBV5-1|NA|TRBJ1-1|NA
TGCGCCAGCAGCTTGAGGGTGGATAGTACTGAAGCTTTCTTT
CASSLRVDSTEAFF
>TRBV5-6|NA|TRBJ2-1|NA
TGTGCCAGCAGCTTAGATGAGCAGTTCTTC
CASSLDEQFF
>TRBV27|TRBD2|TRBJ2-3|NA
TGTGCCAGCAGCCTAGGGGGACTAGTAGGGGCAGATACGCAGTATTTT
CASSLGGLVGADTQYF
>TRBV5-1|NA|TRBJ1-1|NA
TGCGCCAGCAGCTCGACAGTAGCGAACACTGAAGCTTTCTTT
CASSSTVANTEAFF
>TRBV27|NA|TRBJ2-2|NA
TGTGCCATCCGAGGACAGAACACCGGGGAGCTGTTTTTT
CAIRGQNTGELFF
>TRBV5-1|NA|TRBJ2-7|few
TGCGCCAGCAGCTTGGCGACCCCAGGGGGGGCGCGGTACGAGCAGTACTTC
CASSLATPGGARYEQYF
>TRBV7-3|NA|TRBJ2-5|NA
TGTGCCAGCAGCTTACTCTATGGACGGTCCGGAGGAGCCCAGTACTTC
CASSLLYGRSGGAQYF
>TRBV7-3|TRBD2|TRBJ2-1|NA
TGTGCCAGCGGGGTGGGAGGGAACAATGAGCAGTTCTTC
CASGVGGNNEQFF
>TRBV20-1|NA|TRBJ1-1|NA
TGCAGTGCTAAGGGGGGTCCCGAAGCTTTCTTT
CSAKGGPEAFF
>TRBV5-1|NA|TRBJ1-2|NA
TGCGCCAGCAGCTTGGCCCCTACAGGTCAGGGGCATGGCTACACCTTC
CASSLAPTGQGHGYTF
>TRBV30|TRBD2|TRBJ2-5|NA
TGTGCCTGGAGAAGCGGGAGGGAGCGCCTAAAAGAGACCCAGTACTTC
CAWRSGRERLKETQYF
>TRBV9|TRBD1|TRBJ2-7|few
TGTGCCAGCAGCGTAGATGGGACAGACCGCTACGAGCAGTACTTC
CASSVDGTDRYEQYF
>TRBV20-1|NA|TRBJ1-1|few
TGCAGTCCCCAAGACACTGAAGCTTTCTTT
CSPQDTEAFF
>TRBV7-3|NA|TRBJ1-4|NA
TGTGCCAGCAGCTCGTTGGGCCTGGCTCCAACTAATGAAAAACTGTTTTTT
CASSSLGLAPTNEKLFF
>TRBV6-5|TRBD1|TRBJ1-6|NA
TGTGCCAGCTCGACAGGGGAACGATCCCTCCACTTT
CASSTGERSLHF
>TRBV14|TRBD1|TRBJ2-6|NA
TGTGCCAGCAGCCCCGGGACAGGGGTCTCTGGGGCCAACGTCCTGACTTTC
CASSPGTGVSGANVLTF
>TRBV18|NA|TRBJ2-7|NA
TGTGCCAGCACCGGGTCCTCGGGGCCTGTATACGAGCAGTACTTC
CASTGSSGPVYEQYF
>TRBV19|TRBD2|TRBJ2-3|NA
TGTGCCACCCAGGGACTAGCGGGGGGAACTAGCACAGATACGCAGTATTTT
CATQGLAGGTSTDTQYF
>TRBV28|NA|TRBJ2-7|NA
TGTGCCAGCAGGTCTGCGGGGACCGAGCAGTACTTC
CASRSAGTEQYF
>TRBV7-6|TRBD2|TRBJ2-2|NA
TGTGCCAGCAGCTTAGCCGGCGGGAGGATCACCGGGGAGCTGTTTTTT
CASSLAGGRITGELFF
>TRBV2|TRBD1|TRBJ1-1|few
TGTGCCAGCAGCCAGGACAGGGAAACTGAAGCTTTCTTT
CASSQDRETEAFF
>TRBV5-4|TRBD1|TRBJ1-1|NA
TGTGCCAGCAGCGCAGGGGGCATGAACACTGAAGCTTTCTTT
CASSAGGMNTEAFF
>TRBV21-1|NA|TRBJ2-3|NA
TGTGCCAGCAGCAAAGCGGCCCGGACAGGGAACGAAGCGAAGGAGGGGACAGATACGCAGTATTTT
CASSKAARTGNEAKEGTDTQYF
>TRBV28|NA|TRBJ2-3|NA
TGTGCCAGCAGCCCTCCGAACCGGGGCGCAGGAGATACGCAGTATTTT
CASSPPNRGAGDTQYF
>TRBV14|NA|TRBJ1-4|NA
TGTGCCAGCAGACTGGAGCCGGGACAAATGAATGAAAAACTGTTTTTT
CASRLEPGQMNEKLFF
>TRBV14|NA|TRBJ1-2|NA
TGTGCCAGCAGCCAAGATGGGAGGGAGATCTATGGCTACACCTTC
CASSQDGREIYGYTF
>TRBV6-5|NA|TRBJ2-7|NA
TGTGCCAGCAATAAGGGAAGGGGCTCCTACGAGCAGTACTTC
CASNKGRGSYEQYF
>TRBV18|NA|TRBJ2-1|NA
TGTGCCAGCTCGACTACCCAACATAACAATGAGCAGTTCTTC
CASSTTQHNNEQFF
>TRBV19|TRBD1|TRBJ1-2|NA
TGTGCCAGTAGTATTACAGGGGACTATGGCTACACCTTC
CASSITGDYGYTF
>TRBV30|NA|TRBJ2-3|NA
TGTGCCTGGGGGCGTGGGAGCACAGATACGCAGTATTTT
CAWGRGSTDTQYF
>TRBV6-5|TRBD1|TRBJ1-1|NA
TGTGCCAGCAGTTTCTCCACAGGGGTGGTTGAAGCTTTCTTT
CASSFSTGVVEAFF
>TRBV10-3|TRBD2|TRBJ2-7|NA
TGTGCCGCCCGGACTAGCGGGGGTACCTACGAGCAGTACTTC
CAARTSGGTYEQYF
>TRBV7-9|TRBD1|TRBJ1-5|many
TGTGCCAGCAGCCCAGGGGGGGGGTTTCAGCCCCAGCATTTT
CASSPGGGFQPQHF
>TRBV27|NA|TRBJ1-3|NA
TGTGCCAGCAGTCCTCAGGGCTCTGGAAACACCATATATTTT
CASSPQGSGNTIYF
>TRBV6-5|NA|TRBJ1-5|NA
TGTGCCAGCACCCCCCGGGACGGGGTTAATCAGCCCCAGCATTTT
CASTPRDGVNQPQHF